Sequencing of this T cell receptor beta chain was carried out in a study of blood T cell repertoires in COVID-19. Looking at the study overall: Samples of COVID-19 (acute and convalescent) were obtained from the United States, Italy and Spain. PBMCs, B-cell-depleted T cells, or T cells provided the cDNA or gDNA that made up the material.

Germline assignment: CDR1 LNHDA and CDR2 SQIVND (reference sequence). Trimming took off 2 bases at V and 0 bases at J, with 11 bases between the two ends. CDR3 length: 15 amino acids. In the original processing: Amplification from reference gene primers served as the basis for estimated nucleated cell counts. Here immunoSEQ multiplex PCR was the method, and the copy in TCRdb shows in-frame clones only, minus some. V and J calls and clone size are copied from that table; D and trimming were computed from the DNA. The sample contains a few hundred thousand clones, roughly 85% of which appear only once.

The sequenced sample was peripheral blood. The source of this sequence is a man over 45 with active or convalescent COVID-19. The chain combines TRBV19 with TRBJ2-7, with D maybe TRBD2 (5 bases). The CDR3 reads CASSINTRSSYEQYF. CDR3 sequence (DNA): TGTGCCAGTAGTATAAACACTAGGAGCTCCTACGAGCAGTACTTC.